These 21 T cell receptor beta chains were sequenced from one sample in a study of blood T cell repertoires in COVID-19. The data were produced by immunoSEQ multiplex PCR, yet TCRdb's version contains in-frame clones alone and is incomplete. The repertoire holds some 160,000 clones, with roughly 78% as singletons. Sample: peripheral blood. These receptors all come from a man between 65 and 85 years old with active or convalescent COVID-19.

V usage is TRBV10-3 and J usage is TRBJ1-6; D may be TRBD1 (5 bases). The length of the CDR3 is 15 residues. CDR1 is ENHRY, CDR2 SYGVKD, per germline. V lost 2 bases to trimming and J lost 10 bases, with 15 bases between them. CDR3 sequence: CAISERGDLSSPLHF. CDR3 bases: TGTGCCATCAGTGAGCGGGGGGACCTAAGCTCACCCCTCCACTTT.

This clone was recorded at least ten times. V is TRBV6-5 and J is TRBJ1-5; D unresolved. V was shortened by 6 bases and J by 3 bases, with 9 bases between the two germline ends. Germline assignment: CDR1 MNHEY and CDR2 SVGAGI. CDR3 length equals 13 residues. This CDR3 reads CASRYTYNQPQHF. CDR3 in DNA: TGTGCCAGCAGGTACACCTACAATCAGCCCCAGCATTTT.

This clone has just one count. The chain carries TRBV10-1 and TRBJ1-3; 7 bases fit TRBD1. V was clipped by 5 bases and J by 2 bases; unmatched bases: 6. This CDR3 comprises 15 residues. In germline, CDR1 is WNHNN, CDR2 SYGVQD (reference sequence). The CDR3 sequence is CASSWDSSPGNTIYF. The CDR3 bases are TGCGCCAGCAGTTGGGACAGTTCTCCTGGAAACACCATATATTTT.

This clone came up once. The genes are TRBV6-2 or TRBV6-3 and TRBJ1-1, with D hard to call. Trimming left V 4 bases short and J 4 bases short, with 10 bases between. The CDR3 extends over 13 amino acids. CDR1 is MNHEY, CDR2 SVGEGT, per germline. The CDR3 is CASSLAGGTEAFF. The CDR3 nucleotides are TGTGCCAGCAGTTTGGCGGGTGGCACTGAAGCTTTCTTT.

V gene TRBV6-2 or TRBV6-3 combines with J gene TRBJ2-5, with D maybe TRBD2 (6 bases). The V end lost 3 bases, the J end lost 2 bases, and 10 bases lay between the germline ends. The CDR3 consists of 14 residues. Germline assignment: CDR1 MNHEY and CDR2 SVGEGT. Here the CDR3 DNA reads TGTGCCAGCAGTTATGGCCGGGGGCAAGAGACCCAGTACTTC. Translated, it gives CASSYGRGQETQYF.

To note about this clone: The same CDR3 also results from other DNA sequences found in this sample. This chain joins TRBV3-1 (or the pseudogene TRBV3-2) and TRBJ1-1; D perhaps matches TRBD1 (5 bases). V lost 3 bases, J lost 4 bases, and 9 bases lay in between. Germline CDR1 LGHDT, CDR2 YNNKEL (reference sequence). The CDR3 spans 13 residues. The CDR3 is CASSQGRGTEAFF. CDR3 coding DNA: TGTGCCAGCAGCCAGGGAAGGGGCACTGAAGCTTTCTTT.

This CDR3 reads CASSYGTEAFF. The CDR3 DNA follows: TGTGCCAGCAGCTATGGCACTGAAGCTTTCTTT. This sequence joins TRBV2 and TRBJ1-1; D not resolved. V lost 6 bases and J lost 4, with 6 bases in between. The CDR3 totals 11 residues. Germline V gene lookup returns CDR1 SNHLY and CDR2 FYNNEI.

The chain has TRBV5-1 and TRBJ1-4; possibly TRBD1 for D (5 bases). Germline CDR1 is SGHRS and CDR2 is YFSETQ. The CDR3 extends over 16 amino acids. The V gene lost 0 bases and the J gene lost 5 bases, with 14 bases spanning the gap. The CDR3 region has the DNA TGCGCCAGCAGCTTGGCAAAGATGGGGGGAAATGAAAAACTGTTTTTT. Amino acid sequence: CASSLAKMGGNEKLFF.

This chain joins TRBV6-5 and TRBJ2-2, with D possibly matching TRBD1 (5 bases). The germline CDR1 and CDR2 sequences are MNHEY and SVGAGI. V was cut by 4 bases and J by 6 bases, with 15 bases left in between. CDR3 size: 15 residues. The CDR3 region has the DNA TGTGCCAGCAGTTTAGCAGGGCGACTGGCCGGGGAGCTGTTTTTT. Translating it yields CASSLAGRLAGELFF.

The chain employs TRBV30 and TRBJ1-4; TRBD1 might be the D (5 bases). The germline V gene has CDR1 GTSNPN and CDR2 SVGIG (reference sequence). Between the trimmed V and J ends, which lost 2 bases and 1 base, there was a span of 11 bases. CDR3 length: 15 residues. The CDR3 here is CAWSPQGGTNEKLFF. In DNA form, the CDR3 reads TGTGCCTGGAGTCCCCAGGGAGGAACTAATGAAAAACTGTTTTTT.

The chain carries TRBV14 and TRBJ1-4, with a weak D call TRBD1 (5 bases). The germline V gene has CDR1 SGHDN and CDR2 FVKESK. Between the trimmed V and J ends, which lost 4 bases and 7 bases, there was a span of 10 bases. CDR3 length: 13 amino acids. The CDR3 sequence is CASSLGPGEKLFF. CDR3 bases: TGTGCCAGCAGCCTGGGGCCAGGTGAAAAACTGTTTTTT.

This CDR3 is CASRWDNNYGYTF. CDR3 bases: TGCGCCAGCAGGTGGGACAATAACTATGGCTACACCTTC. This rearrangement joins TRBV5-1 to TRBJ1-2, with D possibly matching TRBD1 (6 bases). The CDR3 runs 13 residues. CDR1 and CDR2 from the germline V gene are SGHRS and YFSETQ. V dropped 5 bases and J dropped 1 base, with 9 bases sitting between them.

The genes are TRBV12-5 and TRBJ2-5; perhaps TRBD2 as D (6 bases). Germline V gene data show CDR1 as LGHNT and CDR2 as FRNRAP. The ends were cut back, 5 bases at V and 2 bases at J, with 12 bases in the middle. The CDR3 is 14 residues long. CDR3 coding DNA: TGTGCTAGTGGTGTCCTCGGGGGACAAGAGACCCAGTACTTC. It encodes CASGVLGGQETQYF. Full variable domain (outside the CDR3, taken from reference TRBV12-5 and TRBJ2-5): DARVTQTPRHKVTEMGQEVTMRCQPILGHNTVFWYRQTMMQGLELLAYFRNRAPLDDSGMPKDRFSAEMPDATLATLKIQPSEPRDSAVYFCASGVLGGQETQYFGPGTRLLVL.

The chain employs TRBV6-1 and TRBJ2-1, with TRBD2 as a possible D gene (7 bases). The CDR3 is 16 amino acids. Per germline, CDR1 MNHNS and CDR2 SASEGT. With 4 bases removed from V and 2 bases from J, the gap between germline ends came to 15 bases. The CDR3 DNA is TGTGCCAGCAGTGTGGGCGGGGGCCCCCCCTACAATGAGCAGTTCTTC. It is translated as CASSVGGGPPYNEQFF.

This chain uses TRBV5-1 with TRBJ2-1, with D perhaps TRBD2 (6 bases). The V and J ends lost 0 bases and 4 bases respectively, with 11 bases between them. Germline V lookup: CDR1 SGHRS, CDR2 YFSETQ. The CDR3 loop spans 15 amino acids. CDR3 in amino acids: CASSLVGSGYNEQFF. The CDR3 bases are TGCGCCAGCAGCTTGGTCGGGAGTGGTTACAATGAGCAGTTCTTC.

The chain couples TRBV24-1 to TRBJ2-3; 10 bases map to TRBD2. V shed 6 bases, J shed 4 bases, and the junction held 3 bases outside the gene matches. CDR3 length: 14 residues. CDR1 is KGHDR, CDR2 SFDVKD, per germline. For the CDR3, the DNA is TGTGCCACCAGTAGCGGGAGGGTCCCAGATACGCAGTATTTT. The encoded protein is CATSSGRVPDTQYF.

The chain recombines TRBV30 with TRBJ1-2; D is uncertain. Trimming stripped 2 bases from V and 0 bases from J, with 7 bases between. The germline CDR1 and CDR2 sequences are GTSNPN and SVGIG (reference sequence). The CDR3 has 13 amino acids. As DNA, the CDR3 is TGTGCCTGGAGTCGGGAATCTAACTATGGCTACACCTTC. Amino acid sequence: CAWSRESNYGYTF.

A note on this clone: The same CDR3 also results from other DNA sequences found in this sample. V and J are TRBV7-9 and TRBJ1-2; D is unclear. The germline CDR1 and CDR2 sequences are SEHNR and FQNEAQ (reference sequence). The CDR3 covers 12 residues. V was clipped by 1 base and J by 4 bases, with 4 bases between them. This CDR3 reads CASSLDSYGYTF. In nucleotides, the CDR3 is TGTGCCAGCAGCTTAGATAGCTATGGCTACACCTTC.

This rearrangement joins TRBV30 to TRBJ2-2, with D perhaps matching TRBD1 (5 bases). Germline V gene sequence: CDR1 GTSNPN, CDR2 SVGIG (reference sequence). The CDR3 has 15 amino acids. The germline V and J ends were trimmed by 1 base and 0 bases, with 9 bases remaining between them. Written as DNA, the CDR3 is TGTGCCTGGAGTGGAGACAGCACGAACACCGGGGAGCTGTTTTTT. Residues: CAWSGDSTNTGELFF. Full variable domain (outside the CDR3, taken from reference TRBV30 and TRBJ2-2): SQTIHQWPATLVQPVGSPLSLECTVEGTSNPNLYWYRQAAGRGLQLLFYSVGIGQISSEVPQNLSASRPQDRQFILSSKKLLLSDSGFYLCAWSGDSTNTGELFFGEGSRLTVL.

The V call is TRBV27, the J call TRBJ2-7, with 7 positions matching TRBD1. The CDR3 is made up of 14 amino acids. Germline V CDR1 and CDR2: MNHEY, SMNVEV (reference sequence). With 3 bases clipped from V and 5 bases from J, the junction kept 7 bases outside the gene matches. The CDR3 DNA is TGTGCCAGCAGTTTGACAGGGTTAGCCCACGAGCAGTACTTC. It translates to CASSLTGLAHEQYF.

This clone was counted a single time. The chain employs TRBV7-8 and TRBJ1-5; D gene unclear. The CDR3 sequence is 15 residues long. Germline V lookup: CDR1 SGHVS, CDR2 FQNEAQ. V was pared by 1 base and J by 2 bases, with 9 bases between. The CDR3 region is CASSLGSGGNQPQHF. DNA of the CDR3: TGTGCCAGCAGCTTAGGGTCCGGGGGCAATCAGCCCCAGCATTTT.